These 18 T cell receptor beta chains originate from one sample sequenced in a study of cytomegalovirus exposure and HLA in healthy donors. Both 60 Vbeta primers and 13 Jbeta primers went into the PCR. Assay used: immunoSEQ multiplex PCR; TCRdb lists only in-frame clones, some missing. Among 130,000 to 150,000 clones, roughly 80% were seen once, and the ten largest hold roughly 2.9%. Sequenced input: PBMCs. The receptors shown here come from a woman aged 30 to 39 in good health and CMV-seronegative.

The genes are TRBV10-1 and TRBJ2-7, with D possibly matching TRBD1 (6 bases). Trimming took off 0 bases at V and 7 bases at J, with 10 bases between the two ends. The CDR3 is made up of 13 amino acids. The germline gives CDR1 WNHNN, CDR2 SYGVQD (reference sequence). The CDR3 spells CASSESARGEQYF. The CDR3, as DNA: TGCGCCAGCAGTGAGTCCGCCAGGGGAGAGCAGTACTTC.

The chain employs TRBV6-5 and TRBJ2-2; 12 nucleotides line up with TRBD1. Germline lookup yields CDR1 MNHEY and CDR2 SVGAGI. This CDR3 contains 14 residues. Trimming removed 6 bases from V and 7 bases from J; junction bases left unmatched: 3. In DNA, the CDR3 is TGTGCCAGCAGGGGACAGGGGGCTGTCGGGGAGCTGTTTTTT. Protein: CASRGQGAVGELFF.

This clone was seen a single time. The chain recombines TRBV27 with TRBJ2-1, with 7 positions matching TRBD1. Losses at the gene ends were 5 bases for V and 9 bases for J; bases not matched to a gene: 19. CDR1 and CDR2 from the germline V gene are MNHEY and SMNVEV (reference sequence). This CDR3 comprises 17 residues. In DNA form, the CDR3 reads TGTGCCAGCAGTCAAACCCTGACAGGGAGAAGATCTGGTGAGCAGTTCTTC. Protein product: CASSQTLTGRRSGEQFF.

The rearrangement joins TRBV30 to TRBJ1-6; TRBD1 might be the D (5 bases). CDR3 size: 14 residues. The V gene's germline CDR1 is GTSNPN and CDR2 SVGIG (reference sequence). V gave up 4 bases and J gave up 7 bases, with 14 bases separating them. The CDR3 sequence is CAWTSDMRNSPLHF. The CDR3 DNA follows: TGTGCCTGGACTTCGGACATGAGGAATTCACCCCTCCACTTT.

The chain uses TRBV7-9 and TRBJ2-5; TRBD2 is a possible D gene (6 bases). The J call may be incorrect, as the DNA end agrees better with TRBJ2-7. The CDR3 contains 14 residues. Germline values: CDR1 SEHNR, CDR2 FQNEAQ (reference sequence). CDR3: CASSLLAGPYEQYF. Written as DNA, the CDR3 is TGTGCCAGCAGCTTACTCGCGGGACCCTACGAGCAGTACTTC.

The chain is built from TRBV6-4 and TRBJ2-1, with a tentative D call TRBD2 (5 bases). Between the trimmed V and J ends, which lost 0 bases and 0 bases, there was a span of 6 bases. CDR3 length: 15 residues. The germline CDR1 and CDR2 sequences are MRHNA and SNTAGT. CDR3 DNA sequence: TGTGCCAGCAGTGACTCAGACTACTCCTACAATGAGCAGTTCTTC. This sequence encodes CASSDSDYSYNEQFF.

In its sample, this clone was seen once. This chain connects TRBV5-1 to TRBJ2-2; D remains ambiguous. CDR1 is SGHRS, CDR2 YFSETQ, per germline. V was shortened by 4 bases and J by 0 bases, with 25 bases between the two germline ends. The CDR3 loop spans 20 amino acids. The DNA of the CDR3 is TGCGCCAGCAGCCCTGCAAAAGCTAATCGAATTTGGTCGAACACCGGGGAGCTGTTTTTT. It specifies CASSPAKANRIWSNTGELFF.

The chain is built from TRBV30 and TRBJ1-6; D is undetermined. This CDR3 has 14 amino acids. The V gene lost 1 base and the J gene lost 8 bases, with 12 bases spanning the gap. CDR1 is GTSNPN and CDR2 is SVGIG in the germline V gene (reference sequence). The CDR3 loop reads CAWSGRGSDSPLHF. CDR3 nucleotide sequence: TGTGCCTGGAGTGGTCGAGGGTCGGATTCACCCCTCCACTTT.

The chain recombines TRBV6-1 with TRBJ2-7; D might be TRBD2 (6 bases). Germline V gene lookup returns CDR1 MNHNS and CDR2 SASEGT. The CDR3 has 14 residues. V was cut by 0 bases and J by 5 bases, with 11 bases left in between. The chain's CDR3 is CASSEAPGVNEQYF. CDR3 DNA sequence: TGTGCCAGCAGTGAAGCGCCGGGAGTCAACGAGCAGTACTTC.

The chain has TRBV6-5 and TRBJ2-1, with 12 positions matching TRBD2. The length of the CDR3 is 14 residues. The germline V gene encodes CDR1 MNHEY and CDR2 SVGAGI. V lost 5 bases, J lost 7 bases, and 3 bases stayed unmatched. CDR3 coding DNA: TGTGCCAGCAGTGTTGGACTAGCGGGGAATGAGCAGTTCTTC. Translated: CASSVGLAGNEQFF.

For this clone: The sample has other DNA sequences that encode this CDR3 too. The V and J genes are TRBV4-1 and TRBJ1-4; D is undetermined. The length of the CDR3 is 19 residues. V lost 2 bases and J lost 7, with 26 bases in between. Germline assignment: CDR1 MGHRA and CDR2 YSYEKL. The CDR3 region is CASSQHFSPSRVLSEKLFF. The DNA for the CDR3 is TGCGCCAGCAGCCAACACTTTTCGCCTTCTAGAGTGTTGTCTGAAAAACTGTTTTTT.

The CDR3: CASTRVVAGYDTGELFF. The CDR3, as DNA: TGTGCCAGCACCCGAGTCGTAGCGGGGTACGACACCGGGGAGCTGTTTTTT. The J gene is TRBJ2-2, the V gene TRBV5-8; 8 bases are a match to TRBD2. CDR1 is SGHTS, CDR2 YDEGEE, per germline. The CDR3 spans 17 residues. Trimming took 6 bases from V and 3 from J; bases not matched to a gene: 13.

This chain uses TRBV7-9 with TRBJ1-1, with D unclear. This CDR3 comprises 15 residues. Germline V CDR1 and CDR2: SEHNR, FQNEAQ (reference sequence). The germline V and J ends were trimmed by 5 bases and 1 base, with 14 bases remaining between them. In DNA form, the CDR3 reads TGTGCCAGCAGCCAAAACCCCAGTAAGAACACTGAAGCTTTCTTT. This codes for CASSQNPSKNTEAFF.

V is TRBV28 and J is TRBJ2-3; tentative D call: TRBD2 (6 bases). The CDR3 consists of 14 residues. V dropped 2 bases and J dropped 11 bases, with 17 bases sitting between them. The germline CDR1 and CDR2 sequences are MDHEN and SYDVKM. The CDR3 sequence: CASSLPSTSRVQYF. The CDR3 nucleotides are TGTGCCAGCAGTTTACCCTCGACTAGTAGGGTGCAGTATTTT.

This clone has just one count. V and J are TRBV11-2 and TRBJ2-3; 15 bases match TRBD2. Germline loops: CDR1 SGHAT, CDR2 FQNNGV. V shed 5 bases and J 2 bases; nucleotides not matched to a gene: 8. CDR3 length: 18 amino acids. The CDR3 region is CASSRGLAGGLNTDTQYF. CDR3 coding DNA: TGTGCCAGCAGCCGAGGACTAGCGGGGGGGCTAAACACAGATACGCAGTATTTT. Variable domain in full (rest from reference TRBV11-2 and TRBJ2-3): EAGVAQSPRYKIIEKRQSVAFWCNPISGHATLYWYQQILGQGPKLLIQFQNNGVVDDSQLPKDRFSAERLKGVDSTLKIQPAKLEDSAVYLCASSRGLAGGLNTDTQYFGPGTRLTVL.

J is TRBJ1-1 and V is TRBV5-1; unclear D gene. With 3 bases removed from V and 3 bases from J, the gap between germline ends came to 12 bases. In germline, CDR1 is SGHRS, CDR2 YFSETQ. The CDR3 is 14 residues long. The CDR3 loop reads CASSSNEGYTEAFF. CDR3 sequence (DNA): TGCGCCAGCAGCTCCAACGAGGGATACACTGAAGCTTTCTTT.

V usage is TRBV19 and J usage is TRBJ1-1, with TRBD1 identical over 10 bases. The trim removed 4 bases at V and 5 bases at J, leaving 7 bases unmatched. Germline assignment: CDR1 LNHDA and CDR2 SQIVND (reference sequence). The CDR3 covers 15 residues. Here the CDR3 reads CASSTLGQGRTEAFF. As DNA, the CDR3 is TGTGCCAGTAGTACTCTGGGACAGGGGAGGACTGAAGCTTTCTTT.

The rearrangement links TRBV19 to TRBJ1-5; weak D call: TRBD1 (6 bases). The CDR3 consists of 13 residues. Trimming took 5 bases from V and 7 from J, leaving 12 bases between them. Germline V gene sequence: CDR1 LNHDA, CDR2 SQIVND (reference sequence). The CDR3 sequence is CASSQSQGQPQHF. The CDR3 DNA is TGTGCCAGTAGTCAGTCACAGGGCCAGCCCCAGCATTTT.